The 28 T cell receptor beta chains below come from one sample, sequenced in a study of T cell repertoires in cytomegalovirus infection. Their antigens remain unidentified. TCRdb ran MiXCR on the reads and lists one entry per CDR3 protein. The sample lists hundreds of thousands of distinct CDR3 sequences; under 35% were seen once. The sample consisted of cultured PBMCs, taken from culture after CMV antigen stimulation. The receptors originated from a human donor in good health (CMV status not recorded). Some clones in this sample may be carry-over from other donors' samples.

This rearrangement joins TRBV9 to TRBJ1-2; TRBD1 might be the D (6 bases). The CDR3 is 15 amino acids. Trimming left V 0 bases short and J 3 bases short, with 12 bases between. CDR1 is SGDLS and CDR2 is YYNGEE in the germline V gene. The CDR3 bases are TGTGCCAGCAGCGTAGACGCAGGGGACCACTATGGCTACACCTTC. Protein product: CASSVDAGDHYGYTF. Supplemented by reference TRBV9 and TRBJ1-2, the full variable domain reads DSGVTQTPKHLITATGQRVTLRCSPRSGDLSVYWYQQSLDQGLQFLIQYYNGEERAKGNILERFSAQQFPDLHSELNLSSLELGDSALYFCASSVDAGDHYGYTFGSGTRLTVV.

This clonotype was picked up many times. The chain links TRBV7-2 to TRBJ1-1; 9 bases map to TRBD1. After removal of 5 bases from V and 4 bases from J, the junction contained 11 bases not matched to a gene. The V gene's germline CDR1 is SGHTA and CDR2 FQGNSA. This CDR3 contains 16 residues. CDR3 nucleotides: TGTGCCAGCAGCCCCCTTCCGGGACAGGGTGGCACTGAAGCTTTCTTT. Residues: CASSPLPGQGGTEAFF. Supplemented by reference TRBV7-2 and TRBJ1-1, the full variable domain reads GAGVSQSPSNKVTEKGKDVELRCDPISGHTALYWYRQSLGQGLEFLIYFQGNSAPDKSGLPSDRFSAERTGGSVSTLTIQRTQQEDSAVYLCASSPLPGQGGTEAFFGQGTRLTVV.

This clonotype was observed at least ten times. The chain recombines TRBV27 with TRBJ2-6, with D possibly being TRBD2 (6 bases). The V gene lost 7 bases and the J gene lost 1 base, with 17 bases spanning the gap. CDR1 and CDR2 from the germline V gene are MNHEY and SMNVEV (reference sequence). The CDR3 spans 17 residues. CDR3 loop: CASTITGGSSGANVLTF. CDR3 bases: TGTGCCAGCACCATCACTGGGGGGAGTTCTGGGGCCAACGTCCTGACTTTC.

The chain carries TRBV29-1 and TRBJ2-1; D gene unclear. CDR1 is SQVTM and CDR2 is ANQGSEA in the germline V gene. This CDR3 is 16 amino acids long. V was cut by 5 bases and J by 3 bases, with 20 bases left in between. In nucleotides, the CDR3 is TGCAGCGTTAGGGTACCCCCTTTGACGTTCTACAATGAGCAGTTCTTC. Residues: CSVRVPPLTFYNEQFF.

This clonotype was seen only a few times. The chain is built from TRBV7-7 and TRBJ1-4; TRBD1 aligns across 8 bases. Trimming removed 6 bases from V and 7 bases from J; junction bases left unmatched: 10. Germline CDR1 is SSHAT and CDR2 is FNYEAQ (reference sequence). This CDR3 is 15 amino acids long. The CDR3: CASSPTGDIGEKLFF. In DNA form, the CDR3 reads TGTGCCAGCAGTCCGACAGGGGATATAGGTGAAAAACTGTTTTTT.

This clonotype was counted between two and nine times. The J gene is TRBJ1-3, the V gene TRBV12-3 or TRBV12-4; D gene uncertain. This CDR3 spans 12 amino acids. The ends were cut back, 8 bases at V and 4 bases at J, with 9 bases in the middle. CDR3 sequence reads: CASLGSGNTIYF. The CDR3 DNA reads TGTGCCAGCTTAGGGTCCGGAAACACCATATATTTT.

V gene TRBV2 combines with J gene TRBJ2-1, with D possibly being TRBD2 (6 bases). Per germline, CDR1 SNHLY and CDR2 FYNNEI. The V end was cut by 6 bases, the J end by 0 bases, with 12 bases between. The CDR3 has 15 residues. The CDR3 loop reads CASRVGGSSYNEQFF. CDR3 nucleotide sequence: TGTGCCAGCAGGGTCGGGGGAAGCTCCTACAATGAGCAGTTCTTC.

The chain couples TRBV28 to TRBJ2-6; tentative D call: TRBD1 (5 bases). This CDR3 spans 15 amino acids. V lost 5 bases, J lost 2 bases, and 10 bases lay in between. Looked up from germline, CDR1 is MDHEN and CDR2 is SYDVKM. The CDR3 coding sequence is TGTGCCAGCAGTAACACAGGTACTGGGGCCAACGTCCTGACTTTC. Its protein is CASSNTGTGANVLTF.

The chain carries TRBV5-4 and TRBJ2-1, with TRBD2 matching 7 bases. Germline V gene data show CDR1 as SGHNT and CDR2 as YYREEE (reference sequence). The V segment lost 10 bases and the J segment 3 bases; nucleotides outside the gene matches: 10. The CDR3 length is 14 residues. CDR3 coding DNA: TGTGCCCTAGGGAGCGGGGTACGCTACAATGAGCAGTTCTTC. Translation gives CALGSGVRYNEQFF. Variable domain in full (rest from reference TRBV5-4 and TRBJ2-1): ETGVTQSPTHLIKTRGQQVTLRCSSQSGHNTVSWYQQALGQGPQFIFQYYREEENGRGNFPPRFSGLQFPNYSSELNVNALELDDSALYLCALGSGVRYNEQFFGPGTRLTVL.

This clonotype was counted at least ten times. The chain uses TRBV11-2 and TRBJ2-3; D is unresolved. The ends were cut back, 0 bases at V and 0 bases at J, with 10 bases in the middle. Germline values: CDR1 SGHAT, CDR2 FQNNGV. The CDR3 has 16 amino acids. The CDR3 DNA is TGTGCCAGCAGCTTAGATCTTGCAGCTAGCACAGATACGCAGTATTTT. Protein sequence: CASSLDLAASTDTQYF. The full variable domain, completed using reference TRBV11-2 and TRBJ2-3, is EAGVAQSPRYKIIEKRQSVAFWCNPISGHATLYWYQQILGQGPKLLIQFQNNGVVDDSQLPKDRFSAERLKGVDSTLKIQPAKLEDSAVYLCASSLDLAASTDTQYFGPGTRLTVL.

The V and J genes are TRBV5-1 and TRBJ1-2, with D tentatively TRBD1 (6 bases). Germline loops: CDR1 SGHRS, CDR2 YFSETQ. This CDR3 has 15 residues. Trimming took 0 bases from V and 4 from J, leaving 13 bases between them. The CDR3 bases are TGCGCCAGCAGCTTGGCGTTGGGCAGGGGCTATGGCTACACCTTC. It encodes CASSLALGRGYGYTF.

This clonotype turned up a few times. The V call is TRBV12-3 or TRBV12-4, the J call TRBJ1-1; 10 nucleotides line up with TRBD1. The CDR3 runs 17 residues. J gave up 4 bases and V 6 bases, and 14 bases lay outside the gene matches. In nucleotides, the CDR3 is TGTGCCAGCAGCCCGGGACAGGGGAGGGGTAGGGGCACTGAAGCTTTCTTT. This gives the protein CASSPGQGRGRGTEAFF.

This clonotype was detected a few times. This chain links TRBV27 with TRBJ2-3; D possibly uses TRBD1 or TRBD2 (5 bases each). Trimming left V 10 bases short and J 1 base short, with 18 bases between. The germline V gene encodes CDR1 MNHEY and CDR2 SMNVEV (reference sequence). The CDR3 is 15 residues long. CDR3 residues: CATNPRVSGTDTQYF. The CDR3 region has the DNA TGTGCCACAAACCCCAGGGTTAGCGGCACAGATACGCAGTATTTT.

This chain connects TRBV6-5 to TRBJ1-2; D unresolved. The V gene lost 6 bases and the J gene lost 9 bases, with 17 bases spanning the gap. Germline-derived CDR1 and CDR2 are MNHEY and SVGAGI. The CDR3 covers 13 residues. CDR3 residues: CASRRERTQSYTF. As DNA, the CDR3 is TGTGCCAGCAGGAGGGAGCGGACGCAAAGCTACACCTTC.

This sequence joins TRBV10-3 and TRBJ1-1; TRBD1 is a possible D gene (6 bases). V lost 0 bases, J lost 8 bases, and 10 bases lay in between. This CDR3 comprises 13 residues. Germline V gene sequence: CDR1 ENHRY, CDR2 SYGVKD. In nucleotides, the CDR3 is TGTGCCATCAGTGAGTCGACAGGCGGCGAAGCTTTCTTT. Translating gives CAISESTGGEAFF.

This rearrangement joins TRBV4-1 to TRBJ1-2; D not resolved. Germline V CDR1 and CDR2: MGHRA, YSYEKL. There are 15 residues in the CDR3. V was clipped by 1 base and J by 6 bases, with 15 bases between them. The CDR3 loop is CASSQAIDPRDGYTF. Written as DNA, the CDR3 is TGCGCCAGCAGCCAAGCAATTGACCCCCGGGATGGCTACACCTTC.

The chain joins TRBV20-1 to TRBJ1-5; TRBD1 is a possible D gene (5 bases). Trimming left V 0 bases short and J 6 bases short, with 12 bases between. This CDR3 has 14 amino acids. Germline CDR1 and CDR2: DFQATT and SNEGSKA (reference sequence). CDR3 amino acids: CSARDPGLGQPQHF. As DNA, the CDR3 is TGCAGTGCTAGAGATCCAGGGTTAGGTCAGCCCCAGCATTTT.

The J gene is TRBJ2-1, the V gene TRBV6-1; the match to TRBD1 covers 7 bases. The germline CDR1 and CDR2 sequences are MNHNS and SASEGT. The CDR3 covers 13 residues. V was pared by 5 bases and J by 5 bases, with 3 bases of the junction left unmatched. In nucleotides, the CDR3 is TGTGCCAGCAGTAAGGACAGGAACAATGAGCAGTTCTTC. As protein: CASSKDRNNEQFF.

The V gene is TRBV19, the J gene TRBJ1-5; D possibly corresponds to TRBD1 (5 bases). Germline V gene data show CDR1 as LNHDA and CDR2 as SQIVND (reference sequence). The CDR3 sequence is 15 residues long. The V gene lost 6 bases and the J gene lost 4 bases, with 16 bases spanning the gap. CDR3 nucleotides: TGTGCCAGTAGAGAGACAGTCTCCACAAATCAGCCCCAGCATTTT. It translates to CASRETVSTNQPQHF. Full variable domain (remainder filled in from reference TRBV19 and TRBJ1-5): DGGITQSPKYLFRKEGQNVTLSCEQNLNHDAMYWYRQDPGQGLRLIYYSQIVNDFQKGDIAEGYSVSREKKESFPLTVTSAQKNPTAFYLCASRETVSTNQPQHFGDGTRLSIL.

The chain joins TRBV7-3 to TRBJ2-3, with a weak D call TRBD1 (7 bases). V lost 4 bases to trimming and J lost 5 bases, with 25 bases between them. This CDR3 region has 18 residues. The germline gives CDR1 SGHTA, CDR2 FQGTGA. CDR3 in DNA: TGTGCCAGCAGCTCGACAGAGCCGGGACTGGGGACAGAAGATACGCAGTATTTT. Amino acids: CASSSTEPGLGTEDTQYF.

This chain uses TRBV27 with TRBJ2-3; possibly TRBD2 for D (6 bases). Germline loops: CDR1 MNHEY, CDR2 SMNVEV (reference sequence). Between the trimmed V and J ends, which lost 1 base and 0 bases, there was a span of 14 bases. The CDR3 has 17 residues. CDR3 nucleotides: TGTGCCAGCAGTTTATTGATTGGCCGGGAGAGCACAGATACGCAGTATTTT. Protein: CASSLLIGRESTDTQYF.

J is TRBJ1-6 and V is TRBV5-6; D possibly corresponds to TRBD1 (5 bases). The germline V gene has CDR1 SGHDT and CDR2 YYEEEE. The CDR3 loop spans 14 amino acids. V was shortened by 5 bases and J by 6 bases, with 12 bases between the two germline ends. The CDR3 sequence is CASRSWGGNSPLHF. The CDR3 bases are TGTGCCAGCAGATCCTGGGGGGGTAATTCACCCCTCCACTTT.

The V call is TRBV12-3 or TRBV12-4, the J call TRBJ2-7, with TRBD2 matching over 8 bases. The length of the CDR3 is 13 residues. J gave up 4 bases and V 10 bases, and 9 bases lay outside the gene matches. In DNA form, the CDR3 reads TGTGCCACCTGTACGGGAGGGGGTTACGAGCAGTACTTC. Residues: CATCTGGGYEQYF.

The chain combines TRBV7-8 with TRBJ1-1; no clear D gene. This CDR3 is built from 14 residues. V dropped 5 bases and J dropped 0 bases, with 10 bases sitting between them. Germline lookup yields CDR1 SGHVS and CDR2 FQNEAQ. As DNA, the CDR3 is TGTGCCAGCAGCCCCGTGGCTATGAACACTGAAGCTTTCTTT. Translating it yields CASSPVAMNTEAFF. The full variable domain, in which reference TRBV7-8 and TRBJ1-1 provide the parts outside the CDR3, is GAGVSQSPRYKVAKRGQDVALRCDPISGHVSLFWYQQALGQGPEFLTYFQNEAQLDKSGLPSDRFFAERPEGSVSTLKIQRTQQEDSAVYLCASSPVAMNTEAFFGQGTRLTVV.

This chain links TRBV6-5 with TRBJ2-2, with TRBD2 as a possible D gene (5 bases). V dropped 0 bases and J dropped 8 bases, with 16 bases sitting between them. Germline lookup yields CDR1 MNHEY and CDR2 SVGAGI. This CDR3 region has 16 residues. CDR3 loop: CASSYSGSRNAGELFF. The CDR3 DNA is TGTGCCAGCAGTTACTCGGGGAGTCGTAACGCTGGGGAGCTGTTTTTT.

The CDR3 region has the DNA TGTGCCAGCAGCTTAGATATAGGCCCCAGCAATGAGCAGTTCTTC. Its protein product is CASSLDIGPSNEQFF. The chain uses TRBV7-2 and TRBJ2-1; D is uncertain. V was clipped by 1 base and J by 6 bases, with 13 bases between them. There are 15 residues in the CDR3. CDR1 SGHTA and CDR2 FQGNSA come from the germline V gene.

V and J are TRBV9 and TRBJ2-5; D call uncertain. The V end lost 0 bases, the J end lost 4 bases, and 22 bases lay between the germline ends. Per germline, CDR1 SGDLS and CDR2 YYNGEE. CDR3 length: 18 amino acids. This chain's CDR3 is CASSVVNTWQSCIETQYF. CDR3 bases: TGTGCCAGCAGCGTAGTCAATACGTGGCAGTCCTGTATAGAGACCCAGTACTTC. Filled out from reference TRBV9 and TRBJ2-5, the complete variable domain reads DSGVTQTPKHLITATGQRVTLRCSPRSGDLSVYWYQQSLDQGLQFLIQYYNGEERAKGNILERFSAQQFPDLHSELNLSSLELGDSALYFCASSVVNTWQSCIETQYFGPGTRLLVL.

The gene calls are TRBV7-9 and TRBJ1-1; D remains unclear. The CDR3 is 15 residues long. Germline V lookup: CDR1 SEHNR, CDR2 FQNEAQ (reference sequence). The V end lost 4 bases, the J end lost 1 base, and 13 bases lay between the germline ends. The DNA of the CDR3 is TGTGCCAGCAGCTCTCCGGGAACTCGGAACACTGAAGCTTTCTTT. Protein product: CASSSPGTRNTEAFF. The full variable domain, rest sourced from reference TRBV7-9 and TRBJ1-1, is DTGVSQNPRHKITKRGQNVTFRCDPISEHNRLYWYRQTLGQGPEFLTYFQNEAQLEKSRLLSDRFSAERPKGSFSTLEIQRTEQGDSAMYLCASSSPGTRNTEAFFGQGTRLTVV.